These 8 T cell receptor beta chains were sequenced from one sample in a study of CD8+CD57+ T cells in acquired aplastic anemia. Previously, flow cytometry had revealed CD8+CD57+ cell expansion in the patients chosen for sequencing. Profiling that covered TCR beta VDJ and CDR3 relied on genomic DNA as its template. TCRdb independently ran MiXCR on the reads; one entry per CDR3 protein. The sample shows 120,000 or so distinct CDR3 sequences, 45% to 60% of them seen only once. Source material: sorted CD4+, CD8+, or CD8+CD57+ T cells (not recorded which) from PBMCs. Receptors were obtained from a human donor with aplastic anemia.

This clonotype was detected ten times or more. V is TRBV7-9 and J is TRBJ2-3; D is unresolved. V was cut by 6 bases and J by 3 bases, with 16 bases left in between. CDR3 length: 15 amino acids. Per the germline V gene, CDR1 is SEHNR and CDR2 is FQNEAQ (reference sequence). The chain's CDR3 is CASSRTVGATDTQYF. CDR3 bases: TGTGCCAGCAGTCGAACAGTCGGAGCTACAGATACGCAGTATTTT. Using reference TRBV7-9 and TRBJ2-3 for the parts outside the CDR3, the full variable domain is DTGVSQNPRHKITKRGQNVTFRCDPISEHNRLYWYRQTLGQGPEFLTYFQNEAQLEKSRLLSDRFSAERPKGSFSTLEIQRTEQGDSAMYLCASSRTVGATDTQYFGPGTRLTVL.

As for this clonotype: The CDR3 end shows no conserved phenylalanine or tryptophan, and so a read error is likely. The chain combines TRBV7-9 with TRBJ1-2; 7 bases match TRBD1. Germline V CDR1 and CDR2: SEHNR, FQNEAQ (reference sequence). Germline trimming cut 0 bases from V and 4 bases from J; bases unmatched to any gene: 5. This CDR3 comprises 15 residues. The CDR3 DNA sequence: TGTGCCAGCAGCTTAGCAGGGGGCATCGGCTATGGCTACACCTCC. The encoded protein is CASSLAGGIGYGYTS.

Ten or more counts support this clonotype. The chain couples TRBV18 to TRBJ2-7, with D possibly being TRBD2 (6 bases). The CDR3 runs 18 residues. Germline CDR1 is KGHSH and CDR2 is LQKENI. Between the trimmed V and J ends, which lost 0 bases and 7 bases, there was a span of 25 bases. In DNA form, the CDR3 reads TGTGCCAGCTCACCACCCGAGACAGACGGGAGTGGAGTCCTTGAGCAGTACTTC. This translates into CASSPPETDGSGVLEQYF.

This clonotype was observed a few times. The chain joins TRBV25-1 to TRBJ2-1, with 11 bases identical to TRBD2. CDR1 and CDR2 from the germline V gene are MGHDK and SYGVNS. J was trimmed by 7 bases and V by 2 bases; bases with no gene match: 13. The CDR3 runs 18 residues. The CDR3 nucleotides are TGTGCCAGCAGTGAAGTGGGAACGACTAGCGGGATAGCAAATGAGCAGTTCTTC. As protein: CASSEVGTTSGIANEQFF.

The genes are TRBV6-1 and TRBJ1-4; D remains unclear. The CDR3 has 14 residues. V dropped 5 bases and J dropped 4 bases, with 11 bases sitting between them. Per the germline V gene, CDR1 is MNHNS and CDR2 is SASEGT. The CDR3 spells CASSRGWDNEKLFF. The CDR3 DNA is TGTGCCAGCAGTCGAGGGTGGGATAATGAAAAACTGTTTTTT.

The rearrangement links TRBV24-1 to TRBJ2-7, with D unresolved. Germline lookup yields CDR1 KGHDR and CDR2 SFDVKD. This CDR3 contains 13 residues. V lost 1 base and J lost 1, with 4 bases in between. This chain's CDR3 is CATSDFPSYEQYF. The CDR3 DNA sequence: TGTGCCACCAGTGATTTCCCTTCCTACGAGCAGTACTTC.

The CDR3 nucleotides read TGCGCCAGCAGCCAAGGATCGTCAAGCCTCTACGAGCAGTACTTC. Amino acid sequence: CASSQGSSSLYEQYF. The genes are TRBV4-3 and TRBJ2-7; no definite D call. The CDR3 length is 15 residues. Germline V gene sequence: CDR1 LGHNA, CDR2 YSLEER. Trimming shortened V by 1 base and J by 3 bases, and 13 bases separated the two germline ends.

The rearrangement uses TRBV12-3 or TRBV12-4 and TRBJ2-3; 10 bases agree with TRBD2. V shed 3 bases, J shed 2 bases, and the junction held 2 bases outside the gene matches. This CDR3 is 15 amino acids long. CDR3 sequence reads: CASSFGLAVTDTQYF. For the CDR3, the DNA is TGTGCCAGCAGTTTTGGACTAGCGGTCACAGATACGCAGTATTTT.